The 27 T cell receptor beta chains given below trace back to one sample, sequenced in a study of cytotoxic CD8 clonotypes in ibrutinib-treated CLL. Profiling relied on immunoSEQ multiplex PCR, and the TCRdb table lists in-frame clones only, not all of them. The sample has some 150,000 clones; roughly 80% are singletons. The sequencing used PBMCs, collected after 12 months of ibrutinib treatment. The source of these receptors is a human donor with chronic lymphocytic leukemia.

The V call is TRBV7-8, the J call TRBJ2-3; 13 bases map to TRBD2. The V gene's germline CDR1 is SGHVS and CDR2 FQNEAQ. CDR3 length: 19 amino acids. V was pared by 5 bases and J by 0 bases, with 11 bases of the junction left unmatched. This CDR3 reads CASSVGTSGEFSSTDTQYF. CDR3 bases: TGTGCCAGCAGCGTTGGGACTAGCGGGGAATTTTCTAGCACAGATACGCAGTATTTT.

The DNA of the CDR3 is TGTGCCAGCAGTGGACTAGCGTTGCATGATGCGCAGTATTTT. Its translation: CASSGLALHDAQYF. The chain joins TRBV6-5 to TRBJ2-3; 9 bases map to TRBD2. The germline gives CDR1 MNHEY, CDR2 SVGAGI. V lost 5 bases, J lost 10 bases, and 10 bases stayed unmatched. There are 14 residues in the CDR3.

The rearrangement links TRBV4-1 to TRBJ2-5; 13 bases are a match to TRBD2. The J call may be wrong; the DNA end is better matched by TRBJ2-7. CDR3 size: 19 residues. The V gene's germline CDR1 is MGHRA and CDR2 YSYEKL. The CDR3 DNA follows: TGCGCCAGCAGCCAACGGACTAGCGGGGGCTATGCGAGCTCCTACGAGCAGTACTTC. Protein: CASSQRTSGGYASSYEQYF.

The chain uses TRBV5-6 and TRBJ2-7; D remains ambiguous. The CDR3 totals 13 residues. Trimming pared 2 bases from V and 0 bases from J, leaving 6 bases between. Germline V CDR1 and CDR2: SGHDT, YYEEEE. In DNA form, the CDR3 reads TGTGCCAGCAGCTTTCAGAGCTCCTACGAGCAGTACTTC. Its protein product is CASSFQSSYEQYF.

The chain employs TRBV6-5 and TRBJ1-5; tentatively, D is TRBD1 (5 bases). Germline CDR1 reads MNHEY; CDR2 reads SVGAGI. Trimming cost V 2 bases and J 5 bases, with 10 bases left between them. The CDR3 runs to 14 residues. CDR3 bases: TGTGCCAGCAGTTACGATTCAGGGCATCAGCCCCAGCATTTT. Protein: CASSYDSGHQPQHF.

V and J are TRBV28 and TRBJ2-7; 8 positions agree with TRBD2. The junction had 12 bases not matched to a gene; V was cut back by 2 bases and J by 3 bases. Germline CDR1 reads MDHEN; CDR2 reads SYDVKM. The CDR3 runs 17 residues. The CDR3, as DNA: TGTGCCAGCAGTTTAATCCTCGGCGGGGGGAAAAACTACGAGCAGTACTTC. Amino acid sequence: CASSLILGGGKNYEQYF.

V gene TRBV18 combines with J gene TRBJ2-1; D ambiguous. CDR3 length: 15 amino acids. V lost 2 bases and J lost 5, with 13 bases in between. CDR1 and CDR2 (germline): KGHSH, LQKENI. CDR3 residues: CASSPFLPENNEQFF. CDR3 nucleotide sequence: TGTGCCAGCTCACCATTCCTACCAGAAAACAATGAGCAGTTCTTC.

The rearrangement uses TRBV4-1 and TRBJ1-6, with 8 bases fitting TRBD1. Unmatched junction bases numbered 3, after V lost 4 bases and J lost 7 bases. In germline, CDR1 is MGHRA, CDR2 YSYEKL. CDR3 length: 14 amino acids. The CDR3 DNA reads TGCGCCAGCAGCCTAGACAGGGGAAATTCACCCCTCCACTTT. Amino acid sequence: CASSLDRGNSPLHF.

The chain couples TRBV5-1 to TRBJ2-1, with 8 bases fitting TRBD2. With V trimmed by 5 bases and J by 8 bases, 12 bases remained unmatched. The CDR3 consists of 15 residues. Germline V gene lookup returns CDR1 SGHRS and CDR2 YFSETQ. The CDR3 loop is CASRRGLAGFDEQFF. CDR3 bases: TGCGCCAGCAGGCGTGGCTTAGCGGGGTTCGATGAGCAGTTCTTC.

This chain connects TRBV5-1 to TRBJ1-2; tentative D call: TRBD1 (6 bases). Trimming left V 0 bases short and J 8 bases short, with 11 bases between. Germline-derived CDR1 and CDR2 are SGHRS and YFSETQ. The CDR3 extends over 13 amino acids. The chain's CDR3 is CASSLVAGEGYTF. In DNA form, the CDR3 reads TGCGCCAGCAGCTTGGTTGCAGGGGAGGGCTACACCTTC.

CDR3 in DNA: TGTGCCAGCAGCCCGGGGACTTTCTCCGAGCAGTACTTC. This codes for CASSPGTFSEQYF. The rearrangement uses TRBV9 and TRBJ2-7; the D gene is possibly TRBD2 (6 bases). Trimming left V 4 bases short and J 6 bases short, with 14 bases between. The V gene's germline CDR1 is SGDLS and CDR2 YYNGEE. The CDR3 totals 13 residues.

The chain is built from TRBV9 and TRBJ1-1; 8 bases are a match to TRBD1. The CDR3 covers 14 residues. Trimming removed 3 bases from V and 2 bases from J; junction bases left unmatched: 3. Germline-derived CDR1 and CDR2 are SGDLS and YYNGEE. The CDR3 nucleotides are TGTGCCAGCAGCGCGACAGGGGCTAACACTGAAGCTTTCTTT. Encoded protein: CASSATGANTEAFF.

The V and J genes are TRBV18 and TRBJ2-3; tentatively, D is TRBD1 (5 bases). The CDR3 is 15 residues long. Trimming removed 3 bases from V and 4 bases from J, with 14 bases in between. CDR1 and CDR2 (germline): KGHSH, LQKENI. CDR3 protein: CASSPQAGQSDTQYF. CDR3 nucleotides: TGTGCCAGCTCACCTCAGGCAGGGCAATCAGATACGCAGTATTTT.

V is TRBV7-2 and J is TRBJ1-6; D remains unclear. Germline values: CDR1 SGHTA, CDR2 FQGNSA. The V end lost 5 bases, the J end lost 10 bases, and 18 bases lay between the germline ends. CDR3 length: 15 amino acids. CDR3 in DNA: TGTGCCAGCAGCCCTCGGCGGGCACCTCCGTCACCCCTCCACTTT. This sequence encodes CASSPRRAPPSPLHF.

This chain uses TRBV7-2 with TRBJ1-3; a weak D match, TRBD1 (5 bases). Germline CDR1 is SGHTA and CDR2 is FQGNSA. V lost 3 bases and J lost 0, with 12 bases in between. This CDR3 has 16 residues. CDR3 sequence (DNA): TGTGCCAGCAGCTTCGCCAGGACAAACTCTGGAAACACCATATATTTT. This translates into CASSFARTNSGNTIYF.

The rearrangement joins TRBV5-1 to TRBJ1-4; weak D call: TRBD1 (5 bases). The CDR3 is made up of 14 amino acids. CDR1 is SGHRS, CDR2 YFSETQ, per germline. The ends were cut back, 1 base at V and 8 bases at J, with 12 bases in the middle. The CDR3 nucleotides read TGCGCCAGCAGCTTGAACGGGGGAGAGGAAAAACTGTTTTTT. Its protein product is CASSLNGGEEKLFF.

This rearrangement joins TRBV4-1 to TRBJ2-6, with D possibly being TRBD2 (6 bases). V lost 0 bases and J lost 2, with 14 bases in between. The CDR3 contains 18 residues. Germline assignment: CDR1 MGHRA and CDR2 YSYEKL. The CDR3 nucleotides are TGCGCCAGCAGCCAAGATGGGGAGGTAACGGCTGGGGCCAACGTCCTGACTTTC. Amino acids: CASSQDGEVTAGANVLTF.

The J gene is TRBJ2-3, the V gene TRBV9; D remains ambiguous. CDR3 length: 15 amino acids. Germline CDR1 is SGDLS and CDR2 is YYNGEE. With 0 bases removed from V and 0 bases from J, the gap between germline ends came to 8 bases. DNA for the CDR3: TGTGCCAGCAGCGTAGGGGCCTTTAGCACAGATACGCAGTATTTT. Its translation: CASSVGAFSTDTQYF.

The rearrangement joins TRBV28 to TRBJ1-6; 9 bases are a match to TRBD1. J lost 10 bases, V lost 8 bases, and 12 bases had no gene match. Germline V gene sequence: CDR1 MDHEN, CDR2 SYDVKM. The CDR3 loop spans 15 amino acids. The DNA of the CDR3 is TGTGCCAGCGGCACCCCGGGACAGGGATCCTCACCCCTCCACTTT. Translation: CASGTPGQGSSPLHF.

This chain joins TRBV15 and TRBJ2-7; no clear D gene. The CDR3 has 15 amino acids. CDR1 LNHNV and CDR2 YYDKDF come from the germline V gene (reference sequence). The V and J ends lost 0 bases and 0 bases respectively, with 9 bases between them. CDR3 in amino acids: CATSRDRGTSYEQYF. CDR3 sequence (DNA): TGTGCCACCAGCAGAGATCGCGGCACCTCCTACGAGCAGTACTTC. The entire variable domain, with the rest obtained from reference TRBV15 and TRBJ2-7, is as follows: DAMVIQNPRYQVTQFGKPVTLSCSQTLNHNVMYWYQQKSSQAPKLLFHYYDKDFNNEADTPDNFQSRRPNTSFCFLDIRSPGLGDTAMYLCATSRDRGTSYEQYFGPGTRLTVT.

J is TRBJ2-1 and V is TRBV15, with 7 bases matching TRBD1. This CDR3 has 16 residues. Germline-derived CDR1 and CDR2 are LNHNV and YYDKDF (reference sequence). J was trimmed by 4 bases and V by 4 bases; bases with no gene match: 10. CDR3 sequence reads: CATSKRDSYFYNEQFF. CDR3 coding DNA: TGTGCCACCAGCAAACGGGACAGTTACTTTTACAATGAGCAGTTCTTC.

This clone was seen a single time. This rearrangement joins TRBV7-9 to TRBJ2-7; 7 nucleotides align to TRBD1. Trimming cost V 5 bases and J 0 bases; bases outside gene matches: 10. Germline values: CDR1 SEHNR, CDR2 FQNEAQ (reference sequence). This CDR3 region has 16 residues. Written as DNA, the CDR3 is TGTGCCAGCAGCCGGGGACAGTCCTTAAGCTCCTACGAGCAGTACTTC. Its protein is CASSRGQSLSSYEQYF.

This chain joins TRBV28 and TRBJ1-1; no definite D call. This CDR3 region has 13 residues. Germline CDR1 is MDHEN and CDR2 is SYDVKM. The V end was cut by 7 bases, the J end by 4 bases, with 13 bases between. The CDR3 sequence: CASKDVGSTEAFF. Here the CDR3 DNA reads TGTGCCAGCAAGGATGTGGGCTCCACTGAAGCTTTCTTT.

The chain recombines TRBV11-1 with TRBJ1-1; D gene ambiguous. The CDR3 loop spans 14 amino acids. CDR1 is SGHAT and CDR2 is FQDESV in the germline V gene (reference sequence). V was cut by 5 bases and J by 6 bases, with 16 bases left in between. CDR3 in amino acids: CASSAQLPWAEAFF. For the CDR3, the DNA is TGTGCCAGCAGCGCCCAGCTTCCGTGGGCTGAAGCTTTCTTT. The complete variable domain, with remaining parts taken from reference TRBV11-1 and TRBJ1-1, reads EAEVAQSPRYKITEKSQAVAFWCDPISGHATLYWYRQILGQGPELLVQFQDESVVDDSQLPKDRFSAERLKGVDSTLKIQPAELGDSAMYLCASSAQLPWAEAFFGQGTRLTVV.

This clone has a handful of counts. V and J are TRBV11-3 and TRBJ1-2; D not certain. The CDR3 has 13 amino acids. Trimming left V 0 bases short and J 7 bases short, with 9 bases between. The germline gives CDR1 SGHNT, CDR2 YENEEA. The chain's CDR3 is CASSLDSLGGYTF. As DNA, the CDR3 is TGTGCCAGCAGCTTAGATTCGCTAGGTGGCTACACCTTC.

The chain is built from TRBV4-2 and TRBJ2-3; TRBD2 matches at 11 bases. The CDR3 loop spans 16 amino acids. V gave up 1 base and J gave up 3 bases; unmatched junction bases: 3. Germline-derived CDR1 and CDR2 are LGHNA and YNFKEQ. The CDR3: CASSQVASGGTDTQYF. In nucleotides, the CDR3 is TGTGCCAGCAGCCAAGTGGCTAGCGGGGGGACAGATACGCAGTATTTT.

In this sample, this clone turned up a few times. The genes are TRBV6-5 and TRBJ2-7; D is perhaps TRBD1 (6 bases). Germline V gene data show CDR1 as MNHEY and CDR2 as SVGAGI. Trimming removed 2 bases from V and 0 bases from J, with 8 bases in between. The CDR3 has 14 amino acids. CDR3 sequence: CASSYGQSSYEQYF. For the CDR3, the DNA is TGTGCCAGCAGTTACGGACAGAGCTCCTACGAGCAGTACTTC.